This TCR beta chain was found in a study of molecular identifiers for immune sequencing clone quantification listed by TCRdb under 2018. In terms of the full investigation: For a replicate experiment, RNA from about 20,000 or 100,000 naive CD8 T cells was divided into five aliquots, of which four were sequenced. This methods study used CD8 T cells to benchmark TCR RNA copy counting and molecular-identifier clustering-based TCR repertoire sequencing (MIDCIRS).

The library came from PCR. Sequencing instrument: Illumina MiSeq. Total RNA was purified with the Qiagen AllPrep DNA/RNA kit. Before analysis, reads from multiple sequencing runs of the same library were pooled. The paper's data handling went like this. Reads were retained only if the reads had an exact TCR constant sequence, and the retained reads were trimmed to 150 nt and grouped according to their 12-nt molecular barcodes. Within each barcode group, reads were sub-clustered at a 15% Levenshtein threshold, and quality-weighted consensus sequences were built per RNA molecule. Non-functional sequences were excluded, and lower-count sequences lying one edit away from another sequence were also excluded. On the basis of fitting two negative binomial distributions, barcode sub-clusters with fewer than 20% of the maximum read count were discarded. TCRdb redid the processing of the public reads, applying fastp at Q25 and MiXCR, and retained in-frame beta chains. Every distinct CDR3 protein forms one entry, paired with its most common genes and DNA. The V and J calls and clone size come from TCRdb's table, not from the authors' own analysis. Recorded for this sample are tens of thousands of distinct CDR3 sequences; 15% to 20% of them occurred a single time. Of the sample, less than 9% is held by the ten largest clones.

From the cysteine up to the phenylalanine, the CDR3 has a length of 16 residues. The CDR3 DNA has 48 bases and is translated from base 1. Naive CD8 T cells, defined as CD8+CD4-CCR7+CD45RA+, were FACS-sorted into RLT Plus buffer on a BD FACSAria II. To compare sensitivity, a portion of naive CD8 T cell RNA was divided equally between MIDCIRS and a Smart-seq2-style 5'RACE protocol. CD8 T cells were enriched with RosetteSep CD8+ T Cell Enrichment Cocktail and Ficoll-Paque, followed by ACK red cell lysis. Worth noting for this clonotype: Its antigen remains unidentified. No base quality values were provided; no much bigger clone lies one nucleotide off.

What the research found in general, with its limitations: Highly expanded clone sizes could be underestimated because identical TCR molecules may share a barcode. In CMV-specific effector cells, over 97% of molecules were held by clones above 20 RNA copies, whereas under 1% of molecules were held by such clones in naive cells. A single cell's worth of spiked-in Jurkat TCR RNA was reported detectable even among one million naive CD8 T cells. Modeling indicated roughly 3.2 TCR RNA copies recovered per cell, compared with about 10 by digital PCR, which implies a capture efficiency of approximately 30%. When barcode sub-clustering was left out, chimeric consensus sequences inflated TCR diversity, with chimeras reaching as high as 47%.

Sequenced: naive CD8+ T cells from blood, with Jurkat cell RNA spiked in. According to the study, the label for this sample's cell subset or site signals: FACS-sorted CD8+CD4-CCR7+CD45RA+ naive T cells. Recombination joined TRBV21-1 with TRBJ2-1. TRBV21-1 is given as a pseudogene. The clonotype originates from a human donor in good health. Some libraries in this study had Jurkat cell RNA spiked in. The CDR3 region: CASSPFWGRSYNEQFF. The DNA is TGTGCCAGCAGCCCCTTTTGGGGTCGGTCCTACAATGAGCAGTTCTTC.